This entry lists 2 T cell receptor beta chains sequenced from one sample in a study of cytomegalovirus exposure and HLA in healthy donors. PCR employed 60 Vbeta and 13 Jbeta primers. Sequencing used immunoSEQ multiplex PCR; TCRdb keeps in-frame clones, though not all of them. The top ten hold 2.9% of the sample, which has under 150,000 clones, about 78% seen once. Sequencing used PBMCs. The receptors come from a human donor in good health.

The chain combines TRBV9 with TRBJ2-7, with TRBD2 matching 12 bases. Germline V gene lookup returns CDR1 SGDLS and CDR2 YYNGEE. After removal of 3 bases from V and 5 bases from J, the junction contained 3 bases not matched to a gene. The CDR3 contains 14 residues. CDR3 DNA: TGTGCCAGCAGCGGGAGACTAGCGGGGGACGAGCAGTACTTC. It is translated as CASSGRLAGDEQYF.

The rearrangement uses TRBV6-5 and TRBJ1-2; D ambiguous. Trimming shortened V by 2 bases and J by 8 bases, and 18 bases separated the two germline ends. CDR1 and CDR2 from the germline V gene are MNHEY and SVGAGI. The CDR3 has 15 amino acids. The CDR3 loop is CASSYRRGLGSGYTF. CDR3 nucleotides: TGTGCCAGCAGTTACCGAAGAGGTCTGGGGAGCGGCTACACCTTC.